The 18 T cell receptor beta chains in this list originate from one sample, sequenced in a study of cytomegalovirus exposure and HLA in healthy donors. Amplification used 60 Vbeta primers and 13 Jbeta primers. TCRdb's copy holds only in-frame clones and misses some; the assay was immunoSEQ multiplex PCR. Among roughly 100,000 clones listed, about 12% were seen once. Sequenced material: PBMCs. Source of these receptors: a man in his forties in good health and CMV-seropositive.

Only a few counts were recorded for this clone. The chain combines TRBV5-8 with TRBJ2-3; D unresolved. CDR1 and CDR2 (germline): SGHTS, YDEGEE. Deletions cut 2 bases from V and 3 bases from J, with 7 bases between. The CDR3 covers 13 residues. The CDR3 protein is CASSFPGTDTQYF. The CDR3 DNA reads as TGTGCCAGCAGCTTTCCCGGGACAGATACGCAGTATTTT. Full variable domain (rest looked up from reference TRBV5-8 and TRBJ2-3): EAGVTQSPTHLIKTRGQQATLRCSPISGHTSVYWYQQALGLGLQFLLWYDEGEERNRGNFPPRFSGRQFPNYSSELNVNALELEDSALYLCASSFPGTDTQYFGPGTRLTVL.

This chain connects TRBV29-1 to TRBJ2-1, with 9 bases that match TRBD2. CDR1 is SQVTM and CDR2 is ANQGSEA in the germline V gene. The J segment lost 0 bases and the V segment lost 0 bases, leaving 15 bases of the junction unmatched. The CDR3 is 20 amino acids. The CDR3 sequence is CSVEEAETSGGPSSYNEQFF. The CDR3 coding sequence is TGCAGCGTTGAAGAGGCGGAGACTAGCGGAGGTCCTAGCTCCTACAATGAGCAGTTCTTC.

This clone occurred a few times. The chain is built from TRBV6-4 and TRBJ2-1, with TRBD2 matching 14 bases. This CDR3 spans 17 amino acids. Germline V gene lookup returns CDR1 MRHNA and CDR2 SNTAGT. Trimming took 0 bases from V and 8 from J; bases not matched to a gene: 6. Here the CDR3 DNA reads TGTGCCAGCAGTGACTCGACTAGCGGGAGGGCCCTACATGAGCAGTTCTTC. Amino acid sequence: CASSDSTSGRALHEQFF.

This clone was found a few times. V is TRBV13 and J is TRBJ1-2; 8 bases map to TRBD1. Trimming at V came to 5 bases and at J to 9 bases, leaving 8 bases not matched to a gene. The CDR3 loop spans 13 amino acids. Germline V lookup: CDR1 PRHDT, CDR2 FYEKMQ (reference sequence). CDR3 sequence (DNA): TGTGCCAGCAGCCTGACAGGGGAAAGGAGCTACACCTTC. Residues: CASSLTGERSYTF.

The chain's CDR3 is CASSGRETQYF. The DNA of the CDR3 is TGTGCCAGCAGCGGGAGAGAGACCCAGTACTTC. The chain recombines TRBV7-8 with TRBJ2-5; possibly TRBD2 for D (5 bases). The V gene's germline CDR1 is SGHVS and CDR2 FQNEAQ. CDR3 length: 11 amino acids. With 5 bases removed from V and 4 bases from J, the gap between germline ends came to 5 bases.

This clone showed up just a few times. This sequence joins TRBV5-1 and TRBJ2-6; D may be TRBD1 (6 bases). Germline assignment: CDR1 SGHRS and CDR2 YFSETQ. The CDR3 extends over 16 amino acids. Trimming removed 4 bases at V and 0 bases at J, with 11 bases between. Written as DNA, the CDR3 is TGCGCCAGCAGCCCCAGGGGAAGCTCTGGGGCCAACGTCCTGACTTTC. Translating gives CASSPRGSSGANVLTF.

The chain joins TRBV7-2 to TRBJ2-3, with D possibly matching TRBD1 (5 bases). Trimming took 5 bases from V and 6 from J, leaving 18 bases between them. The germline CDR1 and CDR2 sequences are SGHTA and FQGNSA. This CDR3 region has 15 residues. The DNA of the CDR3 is TGTGCCAGCAGCCCCCAGGGCGGAAGTAGTGATACGCAGTATTTT. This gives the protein CASSPQGGSSDTQYF.

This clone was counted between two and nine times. In DNA, the CDR3 is TGTGCCAGCAGGGCCCTACAGGGGGAAGAGACCCAGTACTTC. Translated, it gives CASRALQGEETQYF. This chain joins TRBV6-1 and TRBJ2-5, with 8 nucleotides matching TRBD1. The germline V gene has CDR1 MNHNS and CDR2 SASEGT. This CDR3 region has 14 residues. V shed 6 bases and J 3 bases; nucleotides not matched to a gene: 6.

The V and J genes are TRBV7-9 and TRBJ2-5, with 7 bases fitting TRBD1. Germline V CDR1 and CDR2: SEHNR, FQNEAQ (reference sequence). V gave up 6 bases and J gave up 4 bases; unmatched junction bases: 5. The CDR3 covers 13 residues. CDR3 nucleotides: TGTGCCAGCAGTCTAACAGGGGTAGAGACCCAGTACTTC. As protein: CASSLTGVETQYF.

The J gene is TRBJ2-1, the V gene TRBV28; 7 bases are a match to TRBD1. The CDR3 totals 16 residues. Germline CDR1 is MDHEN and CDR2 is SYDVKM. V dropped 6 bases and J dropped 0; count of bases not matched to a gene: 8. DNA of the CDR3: TGTGCCAGCAGCGCGACAGGGTTAAGCTCCTACAATGAGCAGTTCTTC. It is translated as CASSATGLSSYNEQFF.

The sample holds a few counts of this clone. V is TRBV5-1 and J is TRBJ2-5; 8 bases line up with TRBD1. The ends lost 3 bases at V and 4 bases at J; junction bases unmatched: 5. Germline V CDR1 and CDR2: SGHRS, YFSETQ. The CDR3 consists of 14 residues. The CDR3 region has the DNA TGCGCCAGCAGCTCTGGACAGGGACGAGAGACCCAGTACTTC. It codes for CASSSGQGRETQYF.

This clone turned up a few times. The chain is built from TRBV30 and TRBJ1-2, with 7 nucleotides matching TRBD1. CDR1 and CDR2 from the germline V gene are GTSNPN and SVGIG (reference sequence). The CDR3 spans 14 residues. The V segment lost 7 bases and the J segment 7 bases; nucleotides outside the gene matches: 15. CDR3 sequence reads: CASGQVPLNAGYTF. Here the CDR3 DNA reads TGTGCCTCCGGACAGGTGCCCTTGAATGCTGGCTACACCTTC.

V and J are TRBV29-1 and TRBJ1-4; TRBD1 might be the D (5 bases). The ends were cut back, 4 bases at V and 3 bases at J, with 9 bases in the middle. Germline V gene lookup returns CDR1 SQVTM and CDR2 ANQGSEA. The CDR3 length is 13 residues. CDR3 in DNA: TGCAGCGTTGTGTCAGGGCCTAATGAAAAACTGTTTTTT. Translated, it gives CSVVSGPNEKLFF.

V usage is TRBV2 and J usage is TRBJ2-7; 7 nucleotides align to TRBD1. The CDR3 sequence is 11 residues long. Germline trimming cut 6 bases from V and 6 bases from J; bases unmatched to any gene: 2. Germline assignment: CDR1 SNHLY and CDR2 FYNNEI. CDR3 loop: CASRTGIEQYF. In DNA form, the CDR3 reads TGTGCCAGCAGGACAGGGATCGAGCAGTACTTC.

In nucleotides, the CDR3 is TGTGCCAGCAGTAGACAGAGCGGGATAGGAACAGATACGCAGTATTTT. It translates to CASSRQSGIGTDTQYF. J is TRBJ2-3 and V is TRBV27; 7 bases line up with TRBD2. Losses at the gene ends were 5 bases for V and 3 bases for J; bases not matched to a gene: 11. The CDR3 runs 16 residues. Germline CDR1 is MNHEY and CDR2 is SMNVEV (reference sequence).

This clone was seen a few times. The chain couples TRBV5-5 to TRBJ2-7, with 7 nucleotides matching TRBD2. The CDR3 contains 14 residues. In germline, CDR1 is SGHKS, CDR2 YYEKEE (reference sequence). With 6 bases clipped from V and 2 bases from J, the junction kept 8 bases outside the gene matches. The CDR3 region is CASNLSGGPYEQYF. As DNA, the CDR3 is TGTGCCAGCAACCTCTCGGGAGGACCCTACGAGCAGTACTTC.

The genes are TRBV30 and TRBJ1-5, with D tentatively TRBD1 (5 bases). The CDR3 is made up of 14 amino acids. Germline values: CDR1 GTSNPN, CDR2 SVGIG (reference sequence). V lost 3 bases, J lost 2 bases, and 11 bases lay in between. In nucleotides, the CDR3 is TGTGCCTGGAGGGAGGGGATTGGCAATCAGCCCCAGCATTTT. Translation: CAWREGIGNQPQHF.

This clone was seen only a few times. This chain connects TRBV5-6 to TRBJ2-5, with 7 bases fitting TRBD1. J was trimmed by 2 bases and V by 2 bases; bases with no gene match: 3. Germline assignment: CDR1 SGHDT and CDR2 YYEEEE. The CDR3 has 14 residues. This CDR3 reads CASSLPGQQETQYF. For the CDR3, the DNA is TGTGCCAGCAGCTTACCGGGACAGCAAGAGACCCAGTACTTC.